The present T cell receptor beta chain was sequenced within a study of cytomegalovirus exposure and HLA in healthy donors. Study in general: The Caucasian-associated ancestry cluster contained about 80% of the roughly 400 genotyped donors. Whole-study results and caveats: Based on reports, TCR beta sequences accurately predicted HLA-A and HLA-B alleles for most subjects. Researchers counted roughly 150 TCR beta chains as cytomegalovirus-associated.

From germline, CDR1 is SGHVS and CDR2 FNYEAQ. The CDR3 loop spans 16 amino acids. V was clipped by 5 bases and J by 0 bases, with 17 bases between them. Remarks on this clone: Its antigen is as yet unknown.

Primers for the PCR totalled 60 Vbeta and 13 Jbeta. Produced via immunoSEQ multiplex PCR; TCRdb's table is partial and in-frame only. This sample has over 200,000 clones, with around 89% found just once. The V call is TRBV7-6, the J call TRBJ2-7, with a tentative D call TRBD1 (6 bases). Input material: PBMCs. The TCR comes from a woman between 18 and 29 years old in good health and CMV-seronegative. In DNA, the CDR3 is TGTGCCAGCAGCACCAGATACAGGGAGAGCTCCTACGAGCAGTACTTC. Protein: CASSTRYRESSYEQYF.